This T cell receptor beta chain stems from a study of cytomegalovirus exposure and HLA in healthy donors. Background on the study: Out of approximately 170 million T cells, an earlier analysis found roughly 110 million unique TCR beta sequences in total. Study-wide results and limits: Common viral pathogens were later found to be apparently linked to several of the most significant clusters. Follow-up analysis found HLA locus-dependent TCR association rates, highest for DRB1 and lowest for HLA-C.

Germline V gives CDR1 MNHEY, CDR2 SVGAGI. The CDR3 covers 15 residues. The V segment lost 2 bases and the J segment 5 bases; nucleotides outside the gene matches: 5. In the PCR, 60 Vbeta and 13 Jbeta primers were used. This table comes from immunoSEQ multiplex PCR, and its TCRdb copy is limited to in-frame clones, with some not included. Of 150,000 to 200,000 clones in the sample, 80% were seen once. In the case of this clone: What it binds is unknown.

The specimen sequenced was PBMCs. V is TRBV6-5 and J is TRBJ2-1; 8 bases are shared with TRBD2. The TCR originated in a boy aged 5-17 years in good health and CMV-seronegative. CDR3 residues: CASSYDWRGDNEQFF. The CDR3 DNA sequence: TGTGCCAGCAGTTACGATTGGCGGGGGGACAATGAGCAGTTCTTC.